The TCR beta chain described here comes from a study of T cell responses to AZD1222 COVID-19 vaccine. Study-wide findings and caveats: Spike-specific TCR breadth rose after two AZD1222 doses, and depth rose as well. Repertoires were obtained only post-peak T cell response.

CDR3 length: 15 residues. Losses at the gene ends were 4 bases for V and 3 bases for J; bases not matched to a gene: 5. Germline V gene lookup returns CDR1 KGHDR and CDR2 SFDVKD. Comment on this clone: Its antigen is still unknown.

Clones were sequenced by immunoSEQ multiplex PCR, and TCRdb holds only the in-frame ones, with some missing. The table lists tens of thousands of clones, around nine tenths of them singletons, with roughly 12% in the top ten. The source is an adult who received the AZD1222 COVID-19 vaccine. The specimen comprised peripheral blood, sampled 28 days after the second AZD1222 dose. The J gene is TRBJ1-5, the V gene TRBV24-1; TRBD1 matches at 7 bases. The CDR3 nucleotides are TGTGCCACCAGTGACAAGACAGGGTACAATCAGCCCCAGCATTTT. It specifies CATSDKTGYNQPQHF.